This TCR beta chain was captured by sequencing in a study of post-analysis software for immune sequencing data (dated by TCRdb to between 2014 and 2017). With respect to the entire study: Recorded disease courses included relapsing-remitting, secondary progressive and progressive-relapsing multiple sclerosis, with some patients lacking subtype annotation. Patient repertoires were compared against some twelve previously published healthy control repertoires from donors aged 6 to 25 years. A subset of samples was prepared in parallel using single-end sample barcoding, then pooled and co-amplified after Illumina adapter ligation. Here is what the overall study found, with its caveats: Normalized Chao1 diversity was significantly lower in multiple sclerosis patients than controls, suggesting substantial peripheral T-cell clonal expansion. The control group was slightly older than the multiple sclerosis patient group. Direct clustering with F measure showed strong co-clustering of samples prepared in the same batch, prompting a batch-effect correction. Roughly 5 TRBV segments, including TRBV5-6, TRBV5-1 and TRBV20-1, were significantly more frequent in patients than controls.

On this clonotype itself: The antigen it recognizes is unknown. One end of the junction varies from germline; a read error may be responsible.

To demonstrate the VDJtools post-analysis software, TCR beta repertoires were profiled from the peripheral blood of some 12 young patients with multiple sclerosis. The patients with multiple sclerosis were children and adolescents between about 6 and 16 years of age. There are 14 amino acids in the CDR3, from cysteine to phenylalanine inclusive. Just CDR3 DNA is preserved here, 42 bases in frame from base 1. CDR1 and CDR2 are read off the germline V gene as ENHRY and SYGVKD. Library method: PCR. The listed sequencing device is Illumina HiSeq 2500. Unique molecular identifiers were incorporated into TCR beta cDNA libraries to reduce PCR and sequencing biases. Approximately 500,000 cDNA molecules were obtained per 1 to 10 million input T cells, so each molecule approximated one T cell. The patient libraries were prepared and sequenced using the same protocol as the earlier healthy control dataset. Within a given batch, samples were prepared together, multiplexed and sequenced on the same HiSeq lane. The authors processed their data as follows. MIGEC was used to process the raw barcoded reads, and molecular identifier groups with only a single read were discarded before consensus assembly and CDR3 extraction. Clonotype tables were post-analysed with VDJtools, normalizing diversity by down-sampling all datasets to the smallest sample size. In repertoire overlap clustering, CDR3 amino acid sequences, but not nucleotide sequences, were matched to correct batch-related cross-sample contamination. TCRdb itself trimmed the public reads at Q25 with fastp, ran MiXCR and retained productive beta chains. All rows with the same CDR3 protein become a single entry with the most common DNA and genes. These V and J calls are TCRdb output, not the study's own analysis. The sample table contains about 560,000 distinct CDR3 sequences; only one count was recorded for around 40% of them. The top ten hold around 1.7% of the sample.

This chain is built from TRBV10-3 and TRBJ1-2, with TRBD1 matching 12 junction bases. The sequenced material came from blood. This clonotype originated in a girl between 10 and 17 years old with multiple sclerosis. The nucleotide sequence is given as TGTACCATCAGCGCGGGACAGGGGGCGCATGGCTACACCTTC. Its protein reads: CTISAGQGAHGYTF.